Below, one TCR beta chain is given with its context. The clone's antigen remains unknown. It has no much larger one-base neighbor in the sample; base qualities were not kept. The collaborating institutions used their own protocols to collect whole blood in K2EDTA tubes. For TCRbeta analysis, collaborators shipped samples as frozen whole blood, isolated PBMCs, or DNA extracted from either of those sample types. This specimen belongs to a study of blood T cell repertoires in COVID-19 (dated by TCRdb to the early 2020s). The study in broad terms: The collaborator samples originated in the United States, Italy and Spain and spanned the acute and convalescent phases of COVID-19. The prospective study material was composed of cDNA or gDNA derived from T cells, B-cell-depleted T cells, or PBMCs. Subjects who had been exposed to COVID-19, were actively infected with it, or had recovered from it provided the deeply sampled blood TCRbeta repertoires that made up the dataset. The repertoires were released in a freely available public database meant as a resource for research on the immune response to SARS-CoV-2. Samples came from the ongoing ImmuneRACE study (first 160 participants) plus 1,254 subjects from 6 global collaborators. The sample metadata nearly always contained a de-identified subject ID, COVID-19 status, age in years and sex. Where available, HLA class I and class II types were obtained from metadata supplied by the sample provider rather than from assay-based typing. Summary of the overall study and its limitations: Clinical and demographic metadata were provided uncurated, with the amount varying by source and participant.

The immunoSEQ Assay, a bias-controlled multiplex PCR, was used to amplify TCRbeta CDR3 regions from genomic DNA. Per the source publication's procedure: The number of nucleated cells in each sample was estimated from the amplification of reference gene primers within the assay. To quantify the absolute abundance of each unique TCRbeta CDR3 rearrangement, sequence reads were collapsed and filtered. For each sample, productive Simpson clonality was calculated as the square root of Simpson's diversity index over productive rearrangements. Drawn from immuneACCESS, this table holds only the in-frame rearrangements with V and J called that TCRdb kept. Clones are partly lost; checked studies trace under half to an unresolved V gene and leave the rest unexplained. V and J calls and clone size are given by that table; D and trimming were obtained from the DNA. Counted in this sample were some 460,000 clones; about 89% of them appeared once. The top ten constitute about 4.3% of the sample.

This TCR was sampled from a woman aged 25 to 39 with acute or convalescent COVID-19. The specimen was peripheral blood.

The CDR3 here reads CATGQGGGTDTQYF. The nucleotides read TGTGCCACCGGACAGGGGGGAGGAACAGATACGCAGTATTTT. The chain is assembled from TRBV28 and TRBJ2-3; a stretch of 10 junction bases matches TRBD1. The CDR3 runs 14 amino acids, cysteine and phenylalanine included. Here the CDR3 DNA is all that survives: 42 bases in frame from base 1. Taken from the germline V gene, the CDR1 and CDR2 loops are MDHEN and SYDVKM. Trimmed from V: 10 bases; trimmed from J: 3 bases; junction bases lacking a gene match: 7.